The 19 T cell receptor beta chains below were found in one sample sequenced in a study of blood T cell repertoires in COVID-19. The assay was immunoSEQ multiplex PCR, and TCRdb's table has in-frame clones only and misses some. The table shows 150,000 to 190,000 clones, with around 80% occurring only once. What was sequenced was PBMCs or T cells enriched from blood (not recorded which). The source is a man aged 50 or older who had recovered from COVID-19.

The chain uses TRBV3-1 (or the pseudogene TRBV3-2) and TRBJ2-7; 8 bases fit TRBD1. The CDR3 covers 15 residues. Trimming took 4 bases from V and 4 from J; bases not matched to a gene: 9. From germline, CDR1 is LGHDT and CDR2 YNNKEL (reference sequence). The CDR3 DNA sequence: TGTGCCAGCAGCCCGATAGCGGACAGGGAGTACGAGCAGTACTTC. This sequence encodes CASSPIADREYEQYF.

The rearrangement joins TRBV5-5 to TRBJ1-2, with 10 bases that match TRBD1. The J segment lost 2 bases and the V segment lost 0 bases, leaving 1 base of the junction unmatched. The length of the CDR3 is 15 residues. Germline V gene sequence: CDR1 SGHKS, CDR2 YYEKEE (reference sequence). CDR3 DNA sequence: TGTGCCAGCAGCTTGGGGGGACAGGGGAACTATGGCTACACCTTC. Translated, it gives CASSLGGQGNYGYTF.

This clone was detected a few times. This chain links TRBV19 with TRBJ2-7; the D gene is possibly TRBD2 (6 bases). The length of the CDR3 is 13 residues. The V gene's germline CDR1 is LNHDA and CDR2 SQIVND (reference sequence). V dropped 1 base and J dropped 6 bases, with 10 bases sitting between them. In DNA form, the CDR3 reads TGTGCCAGTAGTATAGTGGGGGGTGGCGAGCAGTACTTC. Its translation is CASSIVGGGEQYF.

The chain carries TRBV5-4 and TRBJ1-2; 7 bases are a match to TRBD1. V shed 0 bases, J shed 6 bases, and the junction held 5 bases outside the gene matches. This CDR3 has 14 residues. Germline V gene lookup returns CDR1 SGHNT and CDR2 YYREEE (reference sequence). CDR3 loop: CASSLAAGGDGYTF. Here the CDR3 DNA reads TGTGCCAGCAGCTTGGCCGCAGGGGGTGATGGCTACACCTTC.

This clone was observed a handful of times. The CDR3, as DNA: TGTGCCAGCAGCCAAGAGGTGAGTTTCTACGAGCAGTACTTC. Encoded protein: CASSQEVSFYEQYF. The V call is TRBV3-1 (or the pseudogene TRBV3-2), the J call TRBJ2-7; D ambiguous. This CDR3 has 14 residues. Looked up from germline, CDR1 is LGHDT and CDR2 is YNNKEL (reference sequence). The V end was cut by 0 bases, the J end by 3 bases, with 9 bases between.

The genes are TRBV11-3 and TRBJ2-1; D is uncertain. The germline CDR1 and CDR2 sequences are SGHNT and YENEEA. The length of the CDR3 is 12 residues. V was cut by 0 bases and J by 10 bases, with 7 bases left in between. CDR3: CASSLDGFEQFF. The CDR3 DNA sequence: TGTGCCAGCAGCTTAGACGGGTTCGAGCAGTTCTTC.

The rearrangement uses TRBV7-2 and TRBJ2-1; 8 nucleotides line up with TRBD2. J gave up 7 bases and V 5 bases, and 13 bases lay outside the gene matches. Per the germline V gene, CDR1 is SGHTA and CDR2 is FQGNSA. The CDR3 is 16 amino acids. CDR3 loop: CASSPRAGVSQNEQFF. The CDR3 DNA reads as TGTGCCAGCAGCCCTAGAGCGGGGGTAAGTCAAAATGAGCAGTTCTTC.

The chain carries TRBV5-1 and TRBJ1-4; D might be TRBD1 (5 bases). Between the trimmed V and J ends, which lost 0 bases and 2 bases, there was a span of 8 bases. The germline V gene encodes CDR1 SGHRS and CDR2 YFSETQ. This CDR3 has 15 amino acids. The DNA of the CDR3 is TGCGCCAGCAGCTTGGAGGGGCTCACTAATGAAAAACTGTTTTTT. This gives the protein CASSLEGLTNEKLFF.

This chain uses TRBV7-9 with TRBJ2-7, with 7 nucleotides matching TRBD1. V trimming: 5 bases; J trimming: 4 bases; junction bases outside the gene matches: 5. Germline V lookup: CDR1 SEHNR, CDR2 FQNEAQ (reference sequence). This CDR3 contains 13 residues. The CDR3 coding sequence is TGTGCCAGCAGCAGACAGGGTGGGTACGAGCAGTACTTC. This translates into CASSRQGGYEQYF.

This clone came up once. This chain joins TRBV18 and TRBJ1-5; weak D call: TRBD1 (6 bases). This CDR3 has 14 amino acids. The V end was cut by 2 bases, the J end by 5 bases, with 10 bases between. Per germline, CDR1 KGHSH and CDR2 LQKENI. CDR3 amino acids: CASSPTGQYQPQHF. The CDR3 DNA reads TGTGCCAGCTCACCAACAGGGCAATATCAGCCCCAGCATTTT.

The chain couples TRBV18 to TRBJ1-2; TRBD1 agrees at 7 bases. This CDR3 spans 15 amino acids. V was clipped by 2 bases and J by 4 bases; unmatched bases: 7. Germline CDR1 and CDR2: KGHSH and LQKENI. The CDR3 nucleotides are TGTGCCAGCTCACCATCCGGGACAGTTAGCTATGGCTACACCTTC. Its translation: CASSPSGTVSYGYTF.

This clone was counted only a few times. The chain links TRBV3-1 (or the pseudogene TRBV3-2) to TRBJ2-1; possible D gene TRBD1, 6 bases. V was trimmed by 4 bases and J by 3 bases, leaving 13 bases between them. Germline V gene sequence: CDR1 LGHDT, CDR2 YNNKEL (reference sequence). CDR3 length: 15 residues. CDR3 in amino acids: CASSPNRVVYNEQFF. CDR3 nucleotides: TGTGCCAGCAGCCCGAACAGGGTAGTCTACAATGAGCAGTTCTTC.

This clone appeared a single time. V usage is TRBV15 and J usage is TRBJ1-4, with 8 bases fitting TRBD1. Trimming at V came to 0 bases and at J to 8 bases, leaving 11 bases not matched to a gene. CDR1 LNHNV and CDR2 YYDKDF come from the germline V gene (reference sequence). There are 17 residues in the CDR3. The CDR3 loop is CATSRDGTGRRLEKLFF. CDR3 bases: TGTGCCACCAGCAGAGATGGGACAGGTAGAAGGTTAGAAAAACTGTTTTTT.

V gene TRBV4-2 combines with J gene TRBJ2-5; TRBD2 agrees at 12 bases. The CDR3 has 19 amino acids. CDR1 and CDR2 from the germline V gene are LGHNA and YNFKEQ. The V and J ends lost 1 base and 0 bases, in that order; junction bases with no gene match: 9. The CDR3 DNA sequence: TGTGCCAGCAGCCAAGTACGGACTACTAGCGGGGGGAACCAAGAGACCCAGTACTTC. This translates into CASSQVRTTSGGNQETQYF.

CDR3 sequence reads: CASSLRFLVDSPLHF. CDR3 DNA sequence: TGTGCCAGCAGTTTGCGGTTCTTGGTGGATTCACCCCTCCACTTT. The J gene is TRBJ1-6, the V gene TRBV27; D unclear. With 3 bases removed from V and 8 bases from J, the gap between germline ends came to 14 bases. Looked up from germline, CDR1 is MNHEY and CDR2 is SMNVEV (reference sequence). This CDR3 spans 15 amino acids.

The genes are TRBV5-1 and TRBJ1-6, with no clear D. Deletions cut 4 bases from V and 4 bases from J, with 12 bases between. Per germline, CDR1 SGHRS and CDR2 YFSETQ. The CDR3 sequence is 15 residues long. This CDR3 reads CASSSGETYNSPLHF. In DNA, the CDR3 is TGCGCCAGCAGCAGCGGAGAGACTTATAATTCACCCCTCCACTTT.

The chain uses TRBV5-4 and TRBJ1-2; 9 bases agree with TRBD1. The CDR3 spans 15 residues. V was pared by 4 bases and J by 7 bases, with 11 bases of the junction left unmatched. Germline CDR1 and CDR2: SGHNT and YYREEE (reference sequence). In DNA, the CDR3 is TGTGCCAGCAGCCCCGGACAGGGGTCGTCAGGTGGCTACACCTTC. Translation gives CASSPGQGSSGGYTF.

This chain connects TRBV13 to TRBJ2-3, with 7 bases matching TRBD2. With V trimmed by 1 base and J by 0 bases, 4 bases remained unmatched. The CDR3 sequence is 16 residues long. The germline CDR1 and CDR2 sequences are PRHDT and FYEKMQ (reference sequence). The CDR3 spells CASSLAPSGSTDTQYF. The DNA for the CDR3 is TGTGCCAGCAGCTTAGCCCCTAGCGGTAGCACAGATACGCAGTATTTT.

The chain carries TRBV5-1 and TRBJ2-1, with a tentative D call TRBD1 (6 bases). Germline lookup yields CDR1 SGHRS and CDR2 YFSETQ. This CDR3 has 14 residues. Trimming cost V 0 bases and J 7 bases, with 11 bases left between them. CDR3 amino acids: CASSLGHRENEQFF. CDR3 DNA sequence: TGCGCCAGCAGCTTGGGCCACAGGGAGAATGAGCAGTTCTTC.